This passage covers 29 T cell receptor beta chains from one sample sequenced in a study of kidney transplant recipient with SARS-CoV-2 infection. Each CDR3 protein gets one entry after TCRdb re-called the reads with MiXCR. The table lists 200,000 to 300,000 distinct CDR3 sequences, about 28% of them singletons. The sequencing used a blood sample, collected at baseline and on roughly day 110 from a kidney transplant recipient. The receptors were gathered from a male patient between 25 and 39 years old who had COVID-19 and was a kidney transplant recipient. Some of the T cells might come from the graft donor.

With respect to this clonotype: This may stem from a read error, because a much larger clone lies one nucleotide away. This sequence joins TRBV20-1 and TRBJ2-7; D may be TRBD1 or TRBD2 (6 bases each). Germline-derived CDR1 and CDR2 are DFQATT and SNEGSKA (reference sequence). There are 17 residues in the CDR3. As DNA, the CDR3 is TGCAGTACTAGAGATTGGAGGGAAAGACAGGAACCCTACGAGCAGTACTTC. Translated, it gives CSTRDWRERQEPYEQYF.

The CDR3 loop reads CASSILAGANNEQFF. The CDR3 DNA follows: TGTGCCAGTAGTATACTAGCGGGAGCTAACAATGAGCAGTTCTTC. J is TRBJ2-1 and V is TRBV19; TRBD2 matches at 10 bases. Germline assignment: CDR1 LNHDA and CDR2 SQIVND (reference sequence). V was pared by 2 bases and J by 5 bases, with 3 bases of the junction left unmatched. The CDR3 length is 15 residues.

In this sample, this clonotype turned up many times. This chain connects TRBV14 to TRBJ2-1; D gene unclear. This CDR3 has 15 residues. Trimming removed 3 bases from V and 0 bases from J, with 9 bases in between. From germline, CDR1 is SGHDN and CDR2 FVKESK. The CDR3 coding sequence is TGTGCCAGCAGCCAGGAAGGCCTCTCCTACAATGAGCAGTTCTTC. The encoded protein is CASSQEGLSYNEQFF.

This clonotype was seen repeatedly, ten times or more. The CDR3 is CASSQEFGVGANVLTF. For the CDR3, the DNA is TGTGCCAGCAGCCAAGAGTTCGGGGTTGGGGCCAACGTCCTGACTTTC. The chain employs TRBV4-2 and TRBJ2-6, with a possible D match to TRBD2 (5 bases). V gave up 0 bases and J gave up 3 bases, with 9 bases separating them. There are 16 residues in the CDR3. Germline CDR1 is LGHNA and CDR2 is YNFKEQ.

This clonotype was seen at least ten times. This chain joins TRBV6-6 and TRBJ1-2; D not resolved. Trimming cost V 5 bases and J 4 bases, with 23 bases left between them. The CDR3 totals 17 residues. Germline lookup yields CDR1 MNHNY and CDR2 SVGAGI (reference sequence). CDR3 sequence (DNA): TGTGCCAGCAGTCATCGAGCAGGTGGGAGAAAGACCTATGGCTACACCTTC. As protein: CASSHRAGGRKTYGYTF.

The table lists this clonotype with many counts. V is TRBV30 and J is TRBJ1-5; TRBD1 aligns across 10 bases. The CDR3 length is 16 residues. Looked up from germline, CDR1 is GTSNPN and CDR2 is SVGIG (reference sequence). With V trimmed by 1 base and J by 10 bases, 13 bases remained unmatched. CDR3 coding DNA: TGTGCCTGGAGTGCTTCGGCCCCGGGACAGGGGAGTCCCCAGCATTTT. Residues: CAWSASAPGQGSPQHF.

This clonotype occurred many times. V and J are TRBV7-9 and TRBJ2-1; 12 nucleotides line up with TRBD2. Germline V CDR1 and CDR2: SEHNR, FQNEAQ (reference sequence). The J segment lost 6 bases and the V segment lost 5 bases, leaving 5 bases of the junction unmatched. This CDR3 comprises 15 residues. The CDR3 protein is CASSRLAGAGNEQFF. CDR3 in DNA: TGTGCCAGCAGCCGACTAGCGGGAGCAGGCAATGAGCAGTTCTTC.

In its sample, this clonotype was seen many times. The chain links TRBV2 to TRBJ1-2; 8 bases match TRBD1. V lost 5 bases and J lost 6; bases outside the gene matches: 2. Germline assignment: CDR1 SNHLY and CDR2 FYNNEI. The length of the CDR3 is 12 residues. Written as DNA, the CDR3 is TGTGCCAGCAGTTCGACAGGGGATGGCTACACCTTC. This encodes CASSSTGDGYTF.

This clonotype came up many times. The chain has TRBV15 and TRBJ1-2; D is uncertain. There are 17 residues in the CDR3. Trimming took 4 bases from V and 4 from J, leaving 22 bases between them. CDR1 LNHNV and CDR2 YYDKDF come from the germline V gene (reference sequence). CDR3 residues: CATSNVARCGKTYGYTF. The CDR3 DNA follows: TGTGCCACCAGCAATGTGGCAAGGTGTGGAAAGACCTATGGCTACACCTTC.

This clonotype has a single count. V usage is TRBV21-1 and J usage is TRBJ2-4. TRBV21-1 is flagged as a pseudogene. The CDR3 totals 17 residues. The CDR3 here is CASSQILATAKKNIQYF. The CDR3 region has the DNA TGTGCCAGCAGCCAAATCTTAGCTACAGCAAAGAAAAACATTCAGTACTTC.

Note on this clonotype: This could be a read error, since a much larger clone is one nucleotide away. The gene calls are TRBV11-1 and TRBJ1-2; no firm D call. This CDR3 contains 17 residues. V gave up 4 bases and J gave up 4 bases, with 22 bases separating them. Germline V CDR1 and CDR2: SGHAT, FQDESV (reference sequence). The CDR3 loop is CASSYRHEAGKTYGYTF. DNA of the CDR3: TGTGCCAGCAGCTATCGACATGAGGCTGGAAAGACCTATGGCTACACCTTC.

CDR3 amino acids: CASSITGLAGEEQFF. CDR3 nucleotide sequence: TGTGCCAGTAGTATAACGGGACTAGCGGGAGAGGAGCAGTTCTTC. The rearrangement links TRBV19 to TRBJ2-1; 14 bases are shared with TRBD2. Germline loops: CDR1 LNHDA, CDR2 SQIVND (reference sequence). There are 15 residues in the CDR3. V lost 2 bases to trimming and J lost 10 bases; unmatched junction nucleotides: 4. The full variable domain, its missing parts supplied by reference TRBV19 and TRBJ2-1, is DGGITQSPKYLFRKEGQNVTLSCEQNLNHDAMYWYRQDPGQGLRLIYYSQIVNDFQKGDIAEGYSVSREKKESFPLTVTSAQKNPTAFYLCASSITGLAGEEQFFGPGTRLTVL.

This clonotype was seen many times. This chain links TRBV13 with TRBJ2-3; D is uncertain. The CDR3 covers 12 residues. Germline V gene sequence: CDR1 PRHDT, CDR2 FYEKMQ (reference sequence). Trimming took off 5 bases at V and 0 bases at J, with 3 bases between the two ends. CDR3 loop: CASSLSTDTQYF. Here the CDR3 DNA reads TGTGCCAGCAGCCTAAGCACAGATACGCAGTATTTT.

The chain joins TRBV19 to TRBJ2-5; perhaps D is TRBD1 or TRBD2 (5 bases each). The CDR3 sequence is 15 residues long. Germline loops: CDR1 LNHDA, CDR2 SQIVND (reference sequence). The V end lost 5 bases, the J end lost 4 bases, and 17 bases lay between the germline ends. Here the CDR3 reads CASSPSRDLGETQYF. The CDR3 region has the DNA TGTGCCAGTAGTCCCTCTCGGGACCTGGGAGAGACCCAGTACTTC.

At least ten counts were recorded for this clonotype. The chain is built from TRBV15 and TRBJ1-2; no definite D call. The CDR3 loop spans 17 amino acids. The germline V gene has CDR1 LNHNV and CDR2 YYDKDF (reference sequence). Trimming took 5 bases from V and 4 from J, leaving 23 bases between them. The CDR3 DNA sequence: TGTGCCACCAGCTCTCAAGAAAGGTGTGGAAAGACCTATGGCTACACCTTC. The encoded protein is CATSSQERCGKTYGYTF.

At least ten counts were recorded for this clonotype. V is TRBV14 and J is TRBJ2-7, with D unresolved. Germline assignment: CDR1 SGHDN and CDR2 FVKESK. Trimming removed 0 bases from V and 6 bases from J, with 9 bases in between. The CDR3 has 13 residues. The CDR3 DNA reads TGTGCCAGCAGCCAAGAACAAGTACTCGAGCAGTACTTC. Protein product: CASSQEQVLEQYF.

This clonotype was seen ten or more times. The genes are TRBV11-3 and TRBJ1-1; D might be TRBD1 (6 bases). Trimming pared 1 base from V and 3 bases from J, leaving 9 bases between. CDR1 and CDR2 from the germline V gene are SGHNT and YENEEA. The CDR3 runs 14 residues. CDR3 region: CASSLGPGDTEAFF. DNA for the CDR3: TGTGCCAGCAGCTTAGGGCCAGGGGACACTGAAGCTTTCTTT. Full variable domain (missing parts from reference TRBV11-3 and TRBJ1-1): EAGVVQSPRYKIIEKKQPVAFWCNPISGHNTLYWYLQNLGQGPELLIRYENEEAVDDSQLPKDRFSAERLKGVDSTLKIQPAELGDSAVYLCASSLGPGDTEAFFGQGTRLTVV.

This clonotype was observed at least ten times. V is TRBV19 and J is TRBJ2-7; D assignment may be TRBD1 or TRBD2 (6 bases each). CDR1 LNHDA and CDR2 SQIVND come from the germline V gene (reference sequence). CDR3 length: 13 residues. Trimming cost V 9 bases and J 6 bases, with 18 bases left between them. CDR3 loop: CASARWGATEQYF. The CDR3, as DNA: TGTGCCAGCGCTCGCTGGGGGGCGACCGAGCAGTACTTC.

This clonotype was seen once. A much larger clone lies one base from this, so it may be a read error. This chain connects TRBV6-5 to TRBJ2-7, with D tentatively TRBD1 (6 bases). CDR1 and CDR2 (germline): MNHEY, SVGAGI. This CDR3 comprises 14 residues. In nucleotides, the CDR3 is TGTGCCAGCACCGACGTGGGGGCGTACGATGGCCACACCTTC. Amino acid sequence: CASTDVGAYDGHTF.

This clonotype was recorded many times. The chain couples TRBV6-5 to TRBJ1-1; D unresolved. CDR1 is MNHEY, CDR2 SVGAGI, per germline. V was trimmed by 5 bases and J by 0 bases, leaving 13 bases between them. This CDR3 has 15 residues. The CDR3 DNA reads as TGTGCCAGCAGTACCTCCGGACGTCTGAACACTGAAGCTTTCTTT. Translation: CASSTSGRLNTEAFF.

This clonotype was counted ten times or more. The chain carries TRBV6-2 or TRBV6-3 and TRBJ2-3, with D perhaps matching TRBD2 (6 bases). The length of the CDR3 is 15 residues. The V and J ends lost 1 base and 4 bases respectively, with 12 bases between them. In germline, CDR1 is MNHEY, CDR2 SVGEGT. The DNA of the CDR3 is TGTGCCAGCAGTTACTTTAGCGGTTCGCCAGATACGCAGTATTTT. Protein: CASSYFSGSPDTQYF.

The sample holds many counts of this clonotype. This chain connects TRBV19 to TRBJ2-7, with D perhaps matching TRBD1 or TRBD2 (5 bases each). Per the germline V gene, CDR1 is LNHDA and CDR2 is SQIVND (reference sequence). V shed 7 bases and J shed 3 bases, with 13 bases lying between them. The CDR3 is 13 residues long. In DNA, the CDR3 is TGTGCCAGTACCGGGACGGACAACTACGAGCAGTACTTC. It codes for CASTGTDNYEQYF. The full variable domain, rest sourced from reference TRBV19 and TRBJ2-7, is DGGITQSPKYLFRKEGQNVTLSCEQNLNHDAMYWYRQDPGQGLRLIYYSQIVNDFQKGDIAEGYSVSREKKESFPLTVTSAQKNPTAFYLCASTGTDNYEQYFGPGTRLTVT.

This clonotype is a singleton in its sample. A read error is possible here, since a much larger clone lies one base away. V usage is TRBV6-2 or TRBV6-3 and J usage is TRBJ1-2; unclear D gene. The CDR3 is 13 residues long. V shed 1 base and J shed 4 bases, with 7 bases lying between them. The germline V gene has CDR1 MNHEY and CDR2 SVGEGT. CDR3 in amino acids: CASSYWVTYGYTF. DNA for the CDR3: TGTGCCAGCAGTTACTGGGTGACCTATGGCTACACCTTC.

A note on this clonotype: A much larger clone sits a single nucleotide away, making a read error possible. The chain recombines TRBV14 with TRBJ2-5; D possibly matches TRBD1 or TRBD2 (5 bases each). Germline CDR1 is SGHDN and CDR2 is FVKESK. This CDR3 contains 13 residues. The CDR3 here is CASSQGGSRTRYF. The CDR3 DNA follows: TGTGCCAGCAGCCAAGGGGGGTCACGGACCCGGTACTTC. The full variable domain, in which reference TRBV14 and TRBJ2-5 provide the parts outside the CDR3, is EAGVTQFPSHSVIEKGQTVTLRCDPISGHDNLYWYRRVMGKEIKFLLHFVKESKQDESGMPNNRFLAERTGGTYSTLKVQPAELEDSGVYFCASSQGGSRTRYFGPGTRLLVL.

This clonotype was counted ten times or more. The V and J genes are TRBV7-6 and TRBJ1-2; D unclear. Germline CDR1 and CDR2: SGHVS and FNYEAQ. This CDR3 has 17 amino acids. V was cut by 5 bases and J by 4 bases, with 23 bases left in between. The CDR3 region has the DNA TGTGCCAGCAGCCATCGGACTGAATCTCGAAAGACCTATGGCTACACCTTC. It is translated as CASSHRTESRKTYGYTF.

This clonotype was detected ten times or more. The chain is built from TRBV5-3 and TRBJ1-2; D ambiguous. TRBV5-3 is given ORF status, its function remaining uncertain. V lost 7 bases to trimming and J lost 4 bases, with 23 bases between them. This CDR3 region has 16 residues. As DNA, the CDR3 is TGTGCCAGATCAACATCAGTGGTGAGAAAGACCTATGGCTACACCTTC. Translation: CARSTSVVRKTYGYTF.

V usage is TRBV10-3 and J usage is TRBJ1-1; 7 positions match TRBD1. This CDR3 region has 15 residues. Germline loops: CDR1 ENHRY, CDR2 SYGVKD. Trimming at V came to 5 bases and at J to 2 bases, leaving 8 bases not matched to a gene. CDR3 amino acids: CAISTTDRVNTEAFF. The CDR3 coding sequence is TGTGCCATCAGTACCACTGACAGGGTTAACACTGAAGCTTTCTTT.

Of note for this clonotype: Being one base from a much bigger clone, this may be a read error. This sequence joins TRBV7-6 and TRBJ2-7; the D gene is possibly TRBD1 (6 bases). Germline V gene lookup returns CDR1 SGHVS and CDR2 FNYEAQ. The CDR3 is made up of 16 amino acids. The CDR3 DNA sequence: TGTGCCAGCAGCCCCTCAGGGGCCGAGGTGGGCTACAAGCAGTACTTC. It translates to CASSPSGAEVGYKQYF.

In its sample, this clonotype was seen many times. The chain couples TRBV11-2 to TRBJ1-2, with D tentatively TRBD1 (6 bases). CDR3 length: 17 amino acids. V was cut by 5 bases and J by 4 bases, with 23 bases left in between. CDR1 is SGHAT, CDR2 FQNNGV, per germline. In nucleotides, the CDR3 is TGTGCCAGCAGCCGAGGGACAACAAGCAGAAAGACCTATGGCTACACCTTC. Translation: CASSRGTTSRKTYGYTF.